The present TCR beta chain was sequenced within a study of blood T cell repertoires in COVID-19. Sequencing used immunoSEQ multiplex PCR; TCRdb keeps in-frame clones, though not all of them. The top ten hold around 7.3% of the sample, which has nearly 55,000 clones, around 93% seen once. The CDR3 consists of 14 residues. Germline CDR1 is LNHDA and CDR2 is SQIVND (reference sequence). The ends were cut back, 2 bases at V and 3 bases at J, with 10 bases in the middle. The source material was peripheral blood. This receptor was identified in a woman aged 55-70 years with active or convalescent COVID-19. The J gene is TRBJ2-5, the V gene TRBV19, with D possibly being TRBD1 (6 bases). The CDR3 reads CASSIWDTKETQYF. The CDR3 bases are TGTGCCAGTAGTATATGGGACACCAAAGAGACCCAGTACTTC. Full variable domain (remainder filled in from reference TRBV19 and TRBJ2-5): DGGITQSPKYLFRKEGQNVTLSCEQNLNHDAMYWYRQDPGQGLRLIYYSQIVNDFQKGDIAEGYSVSREKKESFPLTVTSAQKNPTAFYLCASSIWDTKETQYFGPGTRLLVL.